This paragraph covers one T cell receptor (beta chain) sequence. Its antigen is not identified. This sample is drawn from a study of T cell responses to AZD1222 COVID-19 vaccine. Study-wide background: Analyses pooled second doses at about 4 or about 12 weeks.

There are 15 residues in the CDR3. Losses at the gene ends were 6 bases for V and 5 bases for J; bases not matched to a gene: 10. The germline V gene has CDR1 MNHEY and CDR2 SVGAGI. Study results and caveats: Repertoires were collected only later (after the peak T cell response had occurred). Most donors were white British and more were female, and clonal diversity was possibly underestimated.

TCRdb's table, derived via immunoSEQ multiplex PCR, lists solely in-frame clones and lacks some. The sample has some 90,000 clones, roughly 90% seen once. The input for sequencing was peripheral blood, taken on day 0 of AZD1222 vaccination. J is TRBJ2-5 and V is TRBV6-5; 9 bases align to TRBD1. This sequence was found in an adult in good health. The DNA for the CDR3 is TGTGCCAGCAGCAACAGGGGGCCAGGGTGGGAGACCCAGTACTTC. Amino acid sequence: CASSNRGPGWETQYF.